This TCR beta chain came from a study of Graves' ophthalmopathy and Graves' hyperthyroidism. Overall study results and limits: Most expanded thyroid clonotypes above 0.001 frequency also appeared in blood.

This clonotype has ten or more counts. Its antigen is as yet unknown. Moderately to severely active ophthalmopathy under 3 months, CAS at least 3, NOSPECS at least 4. The PBMC fraction was derived from under 11 ml of fresh peripheral blood. Amplification targeted the TCR beta CDR3 regions, with RNA transcripts as the source material. The workflow started with a first-round RT-PCR run with HTBI primers and then moved on to a second-round multiplex PCR. TCRdb reprocessed the multiplex PCR reads with MiXCR, giving one entry per CDR3 protein. Here the sample spans some 520,000 distinct CDR3 sequences, 14% being singletons. The ends lost 6 bases at V and 6 bases at J; junction bases unmatched: 8. Per germline, CDR1 MNHNS and CDR2 SASEGT. The length of the CDR3 is 14 residues.

The V gene is TRBV6-1, the J gene TRBJ1-2, with 9 bases matching TRBD1. The sample was blood. This TCR was recovered from a woman in her 30s with Graves' ophthalmopathy. The CDR3 DNA sequence: TGTGCCAGCAGGAAGGGACAGGGTTTTAATGGCTACACCTTC. Its protein product is CASRKGQGFNGYTF.